This T cell receptor (beta chain) was documented in a study of long-term antiretroviral therapy in people with HIV. Researchers secured at least one pre-ART and at least two post-ART PBMC samples from each donor. With survey level as its setting, the immunoSEQ assay was v3.0. TCRdb's table, derived via immunoSEQ multiplex PCR, lists solely in-frame clones and lacks some. This table holds about 25,000 clones, 70% to 90% found once. General study findings and limits: Clones that had undergone expansion before ART prevailed in the repertoire throughout all time points. Controls showed broader CDR3 length ranges than did the HIV repertoires.

Germline values: CDR1 SGHTA, CDR2 FQGNSA. Trimming took 0 bases from V and 7 from J; bases not matched to a gene: 3. This CDR3 contains 13 residues. A word on this clone: Antigen: not known.

This TCR came from a young man with HIV. The sample consisted of unsorted PBMCs, taken more than 4.3 years after starting antiretroviral therapy. The gene calls are TRBV7-2 and TRBJ2-7, with 7 bases that match TRBD2. The DNA of the CDR3 is TGTGCCAGCAGCTTAGCGGGAGGGTGGGAGCAGTACTTC. It codes for CASSLAGGWEQYF.